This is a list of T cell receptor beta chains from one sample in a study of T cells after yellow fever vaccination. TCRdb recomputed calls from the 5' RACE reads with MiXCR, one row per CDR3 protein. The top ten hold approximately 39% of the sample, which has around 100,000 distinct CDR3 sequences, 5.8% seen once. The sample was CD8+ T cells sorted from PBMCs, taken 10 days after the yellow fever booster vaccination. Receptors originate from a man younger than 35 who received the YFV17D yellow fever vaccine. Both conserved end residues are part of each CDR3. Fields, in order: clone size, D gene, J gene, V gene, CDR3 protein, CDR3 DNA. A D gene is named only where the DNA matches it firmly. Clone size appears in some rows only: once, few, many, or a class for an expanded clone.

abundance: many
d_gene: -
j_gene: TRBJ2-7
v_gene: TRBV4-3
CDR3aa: CASSQEARGYTYEQYF
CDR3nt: TGCGCCAGCAGCCAAGAGGCCAGGGGTTATACCTACGAGCAGTACTTC

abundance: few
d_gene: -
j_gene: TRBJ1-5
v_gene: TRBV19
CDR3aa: CAARDGNQPQHF
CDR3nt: TGTGCTGCCCGGGACGGCAATCAGCCCCAGCATTTT

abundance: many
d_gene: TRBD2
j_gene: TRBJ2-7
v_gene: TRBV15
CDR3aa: CATSRNLAGVGEQYF
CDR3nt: TGTGCCACCAGCAGGAACCTAGCGGGGGTGGGGGAGCAGTACTTC

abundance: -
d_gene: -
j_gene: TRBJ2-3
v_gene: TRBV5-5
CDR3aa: CASSLVPGYTDTQYF
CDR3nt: TGTGCCAGCAGCTTGGTACCGGGATACACAGATACGCAGTATTTT

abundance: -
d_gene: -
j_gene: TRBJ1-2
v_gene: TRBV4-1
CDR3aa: CASSQDNPDSLNIYGYTF
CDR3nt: TGCGCCAGCAGCCAAGATAATCCGGACAGCCTGAATATCTATGGCTACACCTTC

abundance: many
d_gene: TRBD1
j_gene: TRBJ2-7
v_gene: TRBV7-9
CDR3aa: CASSPQGVYEQYF
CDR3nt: TGTGCCAGCAGCCCCCAGGGGGTATACGAGCAGTACTTC

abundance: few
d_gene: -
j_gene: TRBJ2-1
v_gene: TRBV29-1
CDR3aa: CSVEGQEDSYNEQFF
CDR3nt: TGCAGCGTTGAGGGACAAGAGGACTCCTACAATGAGCAGTTCTTC

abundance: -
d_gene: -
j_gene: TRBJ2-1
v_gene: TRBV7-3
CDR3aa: CASSPGPADTYNEQFF
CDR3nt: TGTGCCAGCAGCCCCGGGCCAGCGGACACCTACAATGAGCAGTTCTTC

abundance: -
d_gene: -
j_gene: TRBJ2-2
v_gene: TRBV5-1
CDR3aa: CASRGEQGSATGELFF
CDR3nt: TGCGCCAGCAGGGGAGAGCAGGGGTCCGCCACCGGGGAGCTGTTTTTT

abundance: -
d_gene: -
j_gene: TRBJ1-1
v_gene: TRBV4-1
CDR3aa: CASSQAWTVNTEAFF
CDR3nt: TGCGCCAGCAGCCAAGCTTGGACAGTGAACACTGAAGCTTTCTTT

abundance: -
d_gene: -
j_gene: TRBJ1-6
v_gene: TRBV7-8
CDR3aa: CASSLFPLGAPSPLHF
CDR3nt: TGTGCCAGCAGCTTATTTCCCCTGGGGGCACCTTCACCCCTCCACTTT

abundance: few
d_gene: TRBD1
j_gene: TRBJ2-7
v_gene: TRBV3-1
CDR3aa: CASSLEDRSYEQYF
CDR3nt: TGTGCCAGCAGCCTCGAGGACAGGAGCTACGAGCAGTACTTC

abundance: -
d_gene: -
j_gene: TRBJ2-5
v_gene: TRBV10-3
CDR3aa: CATAPDTTQETQYF
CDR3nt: TGTGCCACCGCCCCCGACACGACTCAAGAGACCCAGTACTTC

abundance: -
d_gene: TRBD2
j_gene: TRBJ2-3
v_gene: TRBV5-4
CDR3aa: CASSWSGASTDTQYF
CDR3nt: TGTGCCAGCAGTTGGAGCGGGGCTAGCACAGATACGCAGTATTTT

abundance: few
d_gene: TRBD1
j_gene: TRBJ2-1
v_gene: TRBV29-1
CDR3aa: CSGDRGSYNEQFF
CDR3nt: TGCAGCGGAGACAGGGGATCCTACAATGAGCAGTTCTTC

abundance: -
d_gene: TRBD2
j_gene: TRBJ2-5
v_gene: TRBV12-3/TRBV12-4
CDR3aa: CASSPIAGGYQETQYF
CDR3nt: TGTGCCAGCAGTCCCATAGCGGGGGGGTACCAAGAGACCCAGTACTTC

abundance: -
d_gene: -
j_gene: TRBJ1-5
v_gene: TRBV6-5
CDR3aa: CASSPGGDNQPQHF
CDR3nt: TGTGCCAGCAGCCCCGGGGGGGACAATCAGCCCCAGCATTTT

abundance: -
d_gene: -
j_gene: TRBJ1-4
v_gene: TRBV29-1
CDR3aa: CSVYAQGTNEKLFF
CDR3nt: TGCAGCGTCTATGCTCAGGGGACTAATGAAAAACTGTTTTTT

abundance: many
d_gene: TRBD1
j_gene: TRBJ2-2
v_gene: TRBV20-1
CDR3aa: CSAKTGTGMPGELFF
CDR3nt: TGCAGTGCTAAAACCGGGACAGGGATGCCCGGGGAGCTGTTTTTT

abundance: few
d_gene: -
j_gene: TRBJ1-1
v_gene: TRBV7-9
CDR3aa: CASSFFVDSLNTEAFF
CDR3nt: TGTGCCAGCAGCTTTTTCGTAGACAGCCTGAACACTGAAGCTTTCTTT

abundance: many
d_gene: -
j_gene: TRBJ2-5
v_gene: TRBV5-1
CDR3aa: CASSLALNGQETQYF
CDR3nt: TGCGCCAGCAGCTTGGCCTTGAACGGCCAAGAGACCCAGTACTTC

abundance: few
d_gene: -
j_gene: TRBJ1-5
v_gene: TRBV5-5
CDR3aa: CASRPAGQGSNQPQHF
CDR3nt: TGTGCCAGCAGGCCCGCGGGGCAGGGGAGCAATCAGCCCCAGCATTTT

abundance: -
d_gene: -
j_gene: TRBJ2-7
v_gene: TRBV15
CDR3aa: CATSSGTGAYEQCF
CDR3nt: TGTGCCACCAGCAGTGGTACCGGGGCCTACGAGCAGTGCTTC

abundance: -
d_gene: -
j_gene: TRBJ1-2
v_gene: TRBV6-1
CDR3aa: CASSEVAGFGYTF
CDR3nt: TGTGCCAGCAGTGAAGTTGCAGGGTTTGGCTACACCTTC

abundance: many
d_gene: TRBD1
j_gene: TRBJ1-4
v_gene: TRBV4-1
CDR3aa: CASSQDPGTGAEKLFF
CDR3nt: TGCGCCAGCAGCCAAGATCCCGGGACAGGGGCGGAAAAACTGTTTTTT

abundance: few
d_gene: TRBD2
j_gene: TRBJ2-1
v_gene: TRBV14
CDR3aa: CASSHGLAGDPYNEQFF
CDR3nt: TGTGCCAGCAGCCACGGACTAGCGGGGGACCCGTACAATGAGCAGTTCTTC

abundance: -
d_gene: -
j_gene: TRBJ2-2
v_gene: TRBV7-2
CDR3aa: CASSLESYTGELFF
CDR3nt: TGTGCCAGCAGCTTAGAGAGCTACACCGGGGAGCTGTTTTTT

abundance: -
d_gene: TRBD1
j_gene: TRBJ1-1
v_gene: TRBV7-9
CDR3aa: CASSLAGTGFEAFF
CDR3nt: TGTGCCAGCAGCTTAGCCGGGACAGGGTTTGAAGCTTTCTTT

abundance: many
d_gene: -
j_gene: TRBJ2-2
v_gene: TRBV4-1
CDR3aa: CASREVNGELFF
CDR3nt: TGCGCCAGCAGGGAGGTAAACGGGGAGCTGTTTTTT

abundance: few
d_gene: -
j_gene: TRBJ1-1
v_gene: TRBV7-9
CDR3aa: CASSGQRGEAFF
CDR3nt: TGTGCCAGCAGCGGACAGCGGGGGGAAGCTTTCTTT

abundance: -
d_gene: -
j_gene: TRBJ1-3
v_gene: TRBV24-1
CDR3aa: CATTDPTGNTIYF
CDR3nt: TGTGCCACCACGGACCCTACGGGAAACACCATATATTTT

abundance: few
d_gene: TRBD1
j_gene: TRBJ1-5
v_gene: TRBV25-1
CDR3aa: CASSEGQGSNQPQHF
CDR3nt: TGTGCCAGCAGTGAGGGACAGGGAAGCAATCAGCCCCAGCATTTT

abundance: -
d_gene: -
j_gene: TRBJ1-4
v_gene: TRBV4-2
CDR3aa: CASSQAGGEKLFF
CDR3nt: TGTGCCAGCAGCCAAGCGGGGGGGGAAAAACTGTTTTTT

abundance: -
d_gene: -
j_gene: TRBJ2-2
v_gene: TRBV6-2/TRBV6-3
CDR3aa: CASSYPTGGELFF
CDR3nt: TGTGCCAGCAGTTACCCTACCGGCGGGGAGCTGTTTTTT

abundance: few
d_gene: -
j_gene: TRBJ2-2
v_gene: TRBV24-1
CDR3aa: CATSMNSGELFF
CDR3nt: TGTGCCACCAGTATGAATTCCGGGGAGCTGTTTTTT

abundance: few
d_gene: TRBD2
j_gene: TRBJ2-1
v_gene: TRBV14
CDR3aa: CASSQLASGVYNEQFF
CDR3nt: TGTGCCAGCAGCCAATTAGCTAGCGGGGTCTACAATGAGCAGTTCTTC

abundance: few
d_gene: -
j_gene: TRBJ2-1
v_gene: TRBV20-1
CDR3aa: CSATNGLAQSNNEQFF
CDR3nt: TGCAGTGCTACCAACGGACTCGCGCAATCCAACAATGAGCAGTTCTTC

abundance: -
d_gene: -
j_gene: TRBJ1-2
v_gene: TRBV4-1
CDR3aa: CASSQGGNPNYGYTF
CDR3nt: TGCGCCAGCAGCCAAGGAGGAAATCCTAACTATGGCTACACCTTC

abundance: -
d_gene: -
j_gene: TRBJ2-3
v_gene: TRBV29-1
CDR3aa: CSVETLATPSRTDTQYF
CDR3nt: TGCAGCGTTGAAACCCTAGCGACGCCTTCACGGACAGATACGCAGTATTTT

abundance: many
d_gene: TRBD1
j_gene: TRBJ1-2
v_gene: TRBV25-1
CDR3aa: CASSDGTGGAYGYTF
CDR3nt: TGTGCCAGCAGTGATGGGACAGGGGGCGCCTATGGCTACACCTTC

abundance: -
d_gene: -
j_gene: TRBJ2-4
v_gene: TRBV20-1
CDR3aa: CSALAAAGHLAKNIQYF
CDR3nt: TGCAGTGCCCTAGCCGCGGCAGGGCATCTAGCCAAAAACATTCAGTACTTC

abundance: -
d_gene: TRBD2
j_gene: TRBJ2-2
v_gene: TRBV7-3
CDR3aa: CASSLTPAGGTGELFF
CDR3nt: TGTGCCAGCAGCTTAACGCCAGCGGGGGGGACAGGGGAGCTGTTTTTT

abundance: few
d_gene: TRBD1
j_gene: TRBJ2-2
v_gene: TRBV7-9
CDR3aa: CASSPNPGQGTGELFF
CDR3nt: TGTGCCAGCAGCCCCAACCCCGGACAGGGGACCGGGGAGCTGTTTTTT